The 18 T cell receptor beta chains reported below all come from one sample, sequenced in a study of shared clonotypes between healthy human individuals. Sequencing was performed with immunoSEQ multiplex PCR; in TCRdb, only in-frame clones are kept and a portion is missing. Among a few million clones, approximately 92% were seen once, and the ten largest hold under 0.15%. The material sequenced was naive CD4+ T cells sorted from blood. The subset was: CD45RA+ positively selected. These receptors originate from a man younger than 35 in good health.

J is TRBJ2-1 and V is TRBV6-6; D is ambiguous. V was clipped by 0 bases and J by 10 bases, with 13 bases between them. The CDR3 is 14 amino acids. Germline V gene lookup returns CDR1 MNHNY and CDR2 SVGAGI (reference sequence). This CDR3 is CASSYSDLSGEQFF. The DNA for the CDR3 is TGTGCCAGCAGTTACTCCGACCTATCGGGCGAGCAGTTCTTC.

V and J are TRBV12-5 and TRBJ2-5, with 13 bases aligning to TRBD2. The J segment lost 4 bases and the V segment lost 8 bases, leaving 4 bases of the junction unmatched. Germline CDR1 reads LGHNT; CDR2 reads FRNRAP. This CDR3 is 14 amino acids long. The CDR3 region is CASRTSGRVETQYF. CDR3 coding DNA: TGTGCTAGTAGGACTAGCGGGAGAGTAGAGACCCAGTACTTC.

A remark on this clone: In the same sample, other DNA sequences code for this CDR3. The chain is built from TRBV9 and TRBJ2-2, with 7 bases that match TRBD1. The CDR3 runs to 15 residues. Germline-derived CDR1 and CDR2 are SGDLS and YYNGEE. V lost 6 bases, J lost 0 bases, and 5 bases stayed unmatched. CDR3 region: CASTRQGSNTGELFF. The DNA for the CDR3 is TGTGCCAGCACCAGACAGGGCTCGAACACCGGGGAGCTGTTTTTT. Based on the CDR3 plus reference TRBV9 and TRBJ2-2, the full variable domain is DSGVTQTPKHLITATGQRVTLRCSPRSGDLSVYWYQQSLDQGLQFLIQYYNGEERAKGNILERFSAQQFPDLHSELNLSSLELGDSALYFCASTRQGSNTGELFFGEGSRLTVL.

Worth noting for this clone: The identical CDR3 is also encoded by other nucleotide sequences in the sample. V and J are TRBV6-5 and TRBJ1-5; D unresolved. Germline V gene lookup returns CDR1 MNHEY and CDR2 SVGAGI. There are 13 residues in the CDR3. V was cut by 6 bases and J by 4 bases, with 10 bases left in between. Here the CDR3 reads CASSRLGNQPQHF. CDR3 sequence (DNA): TGTGCCAGCAGCAGGCTAGGGAATCAGCCCCAGCATTTT.

The chain links TRBV12-5 to TRBJ2-1, with D hard to call. With 3 bases removed from V and 5 bases from J, the gap between germline ends came to 8 bases. From germline, CDR1 is LGHNT and CDR2 FRNRAP. This CDR3 spans 13 amino acids. CDR3 sequence (DNA): TGTGCTAGTGGTTTAAGTGACCACAATGAGCAGTTCTTC. This gives the protein CASGLSDHNEQFF. The entire variable domain, with the rest obtained from reference TRBV12-5 and TRBJ2-1, is as follows: DARVTQTPRHKVTEMGQEVTMRCQPILGHNTVFWYRQTMMQGLELLAYFRNRAPLDDSGMPKDRFSAEMPDATLATLKIQPSEPRDSAVYFCASGLSDHNEQFFGPGTRLTVL.

The chain recombines TRBV25-1 with TRBJ1-6; D gene uncertain. The V gene lost 1 base and the J gene lost 9 bases, with 13 bases spanning the gap. CDR1 and CDR2 (germline): MGHDK, SYGVNS. The CDR3 loop spans 15 amino acids. This chain's CDR3 is CASSELEFVSSPLHF. CDR3 nucleotide sequence: TGTGCCAGCAGTGAATTAGAATTCGTGAGTTCACCCCTCCACTTT.

The V and J genes are TRBV6-6 and TRBJ2-7, with D possibly being TRBD1 (6 bases). The CDR3 consists of 13 residues. Germline V gene sequence: CDR1 MNHNY, CDR2 SVGAGI (reference sequence). The ends were cut back, 5 bases at V and 6 bases at J, with 14 bases in the middle. The CDR3 coding sequence is TGTGCCAGCAGTACAGGGACCACTCGCGAGCAGTACTTC. Translation gives CASSTGTTREQYF.

The chain recombines TRBV4-2 with TRBJ2-2; D remains ambiguous. Trimming pared 4 bases from V and 6 bases from J, leaving 18 bases between. The CDR3 spans 16 residues. Germline lookup yields CDR1 LGHNA and CDR2 YNFKEQ. The CDR3 DNA reads as TGTGCCAGCAGCCCTGATAATCCCGTGATAGCCGGGGAGCTGTTTTTT. This encodes CASSPDNPVIAGELFF.

With respect to this clone: This sample also contains other DNA sequences that code for the same CDR3. V is TRBV5-1 and J is TRBJ2-7; a weak D match, TRBD1 (5 bases). The CDR3 sequence is 14 residues long. Trimming left V 0 bases short and J 0 bases short, with 7 bases between. Germline V CDR1 and CDR2: SGHRS, YFSETQ. The CDR3 protein is CASSLDRSSYEQYF. The CDR3 nucleotides are TGCGCCAGCAGCTTGGACAGGAGCTCCTACGAGCAGTACTTC.

This sequence joins TRBV6-1 and TRBJ1-2; 9 nucleotides agree with TRBD1. Trimming cost V 6 bases and J 4 bases; bases outside gene matches: 3. Germline V CDR1 and CDR2: MNHNS, SASEGT. CDR3 length equals 13 residues. The CDR3 region is CASRGGQGYGYTF. The CDR3 DNA reads TGTGCCAGCAGAGGGGGACAGGGCTATGGCTACACCTTC.

On this clone: The sample contains more than one DNA sequence encoding this CDR3. The CDR3 DNA reads TGTGCCAGCAGCCTGGGACTTATTCAAGAGACCCAGTACTTC. Its protein is CASSLGLIQETQYF. This chain uses TRBV7-2 with TRBJ2-5, with D tentatively TRBD2 (6 bases). Trimming cost V 5 bases and J 2 bases, with 12 bases left between them. Germline CDR1 is SGHTA and CDR2 is FQGNSA. There are 14 residues in the CDR3.

Of note for this clone: The sample has other DNA sequences that encode this CDR3 too. The chain couples TRBV5-1 to TRBJ2-3, with 8 bases lining up with TRBD1. In germline, CDR1 is SGHRS, CDR2 YFSETQ. V gave up 4 bases and J gave up 0 bases; unmatched junction bases: 4. The CDR3 is 15 residues long. CDR3 in DNA: TGCGCCAGCAGCCGAGACAGGGGAAGCACAGATACGCAGTATTTT. It codes for CASSRDRGSTDTQYF.

The rearrangement links TRBV9 to TRBJ2-3; the match to TRBD2 covers 10 bases. The length of the CDR3 is 15 residues. V was pared by 1 base and J by 5 bases, with 4 bases of the junction left unmatched. The germline gives CDR1 SGDLS, CDR2 YYNGEE. The CDR3 DNA is TGTGCCAGCAGCGTACAAGCGGGGGGGCAAGATACGCAGTATTTT. Translation gives CASSVQAGGQDTQYF.

The CDR3 DNA reads TGTGCCAGCAGTGAGGTGGACAGGGGACCCGACACCGGGGAGCTGTTTTTT. It translates to CASSEVDRGPDTGELFF. The V gene is TRBV25-1, the J gene TRBJ2-2, with 9 nucleotides matching TRBD1. The germline V gene encodes CDR1 MGHDK and CDR2 SYGVNS. With V trimmed by 3 bases and J by 3 bases, 8 bases remained unmatched. CDR3 length: 17 amino acids.

This chain uses TRBV28 with TRBJ1-6; possibly TRBD1 for D (5 bases). Trimming removed 3 bases from V and 4 bases from J, with 10 bases in between. Germline CDR1 reads MDHEN; CDR2 reads SYDVKM. The CDR3 is 15 residues long. CDR3 amino acids: CASSFRDGYNSPLHF. CDR3 nucleotides: TGTGCCAGCAGTTTTAGGGACGGATATAATTCACCCCTCCACTTT.

The table lists this clone with a count of one. The same CDR3 arises from other DNA sequences in this sample as well. J is TRBJ1-4 and V is TRBV10-3; 9 bases fit TRBD1. The V gene end was trimmed by 0 bases and the J gene end by 8 bases; junction bases not matched to a gene: 4. Germline V gene lookup returns CDR1 ENHRY and CDR2 SYGVKD. The CDR3 is 15 residues long. The CDR3: CAISESGQGSEKLFF. CDR3 coding DNA: TGTGCCATCAGTGAGTCGGGACAGGGTTCGGAAAAACTGTTTTTT.

The chain uses TRBV7-9 and TRBJ1-4; TRBD1 matches 7 bases. The trim removed 5 bases at V and 7 bases at J, leaving 7 bases unmatched. This CDR3 is built from 14 residues. Germline V lookup: CDR1 SEHNR, CDR2 FQNEAQ (reference sequence). Written as DNA, the CDR3 is TGTGCCAGCAGCCGCGGACAGGTCGGTGAAAAACTGTTTTTT. It encodes CASSRGQVGEKLFF.

V gene TRBV2 combines with J gene TRBJ1-1; D is perhaps TRBD1 (5 bases). This CDR3 has 15 residues. V was pared by 5 bases and J by 1 base, with 14 bases between. Germline V gives CDR1 SNHLY, CDR2 FYNNEI. The CDR3 bases are TGTGCCAGCAGTAGGTCAGGGTCCCCGAACACTGAAGCTTTCTTT. It encodes CASSRSGSPNTEAFF.